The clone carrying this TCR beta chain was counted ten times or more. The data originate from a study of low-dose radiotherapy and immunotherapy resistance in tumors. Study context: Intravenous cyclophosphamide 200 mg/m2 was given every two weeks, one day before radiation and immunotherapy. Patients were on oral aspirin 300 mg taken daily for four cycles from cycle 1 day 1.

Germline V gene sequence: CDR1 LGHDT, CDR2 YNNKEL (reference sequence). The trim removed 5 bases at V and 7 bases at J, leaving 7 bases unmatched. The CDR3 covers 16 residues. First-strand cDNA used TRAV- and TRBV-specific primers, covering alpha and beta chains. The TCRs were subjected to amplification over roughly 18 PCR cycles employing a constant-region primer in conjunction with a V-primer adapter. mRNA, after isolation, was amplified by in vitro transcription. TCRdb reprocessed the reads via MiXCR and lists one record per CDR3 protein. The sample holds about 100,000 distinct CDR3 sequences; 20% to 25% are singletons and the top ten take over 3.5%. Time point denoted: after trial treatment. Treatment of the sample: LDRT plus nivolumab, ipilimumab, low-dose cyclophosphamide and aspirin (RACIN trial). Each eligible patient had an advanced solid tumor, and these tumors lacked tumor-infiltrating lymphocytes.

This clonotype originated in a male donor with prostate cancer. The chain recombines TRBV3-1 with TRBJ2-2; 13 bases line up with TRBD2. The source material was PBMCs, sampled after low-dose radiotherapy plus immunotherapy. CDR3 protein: CASSSGLAGSRGELFF. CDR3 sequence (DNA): TGTGCCAGCAGCTCGGGACTAGCGGGGAGCCGCGGGGAGCTGTTTTTT.